A single sample is the source of the 21 T cell receptor beta chains below, sequenced in a study of beta chain features in type 1 diabetes. The entirety of the isolated RNA underwent reverse transcription, so expressed TCRB transcripts were sequenced. The repertoire was sequenced with immunoSEQ multiplex PCR; TCRdb's copy has only in-frame clones and lacks some. Found here are around 300,000 clones, more than 9.5% of them singletons; the top ten hold approximately 0.016%. Sequenced sample: naive CD4+ T cells from blood. Receptor source: a young woman in good health.

In this sample, this clone turned up a few times. The junction differs from germline at one of its ends, possibly a read error. This rearrangement joins TRBV10-3 to TRBJ2-3; the match to TRBD2 covers 10 bases. CDR3 length equals 14 residues. Per the germline V gene, CDR1 is ENHRY and CDR2 is SYGVKD. The CDR3 region has the DNA TGTGCCAGCAGTTTAGCGGGAGGAGTCGATACGCAGTATTTT. Translating gives CASSLAGGVDTQYF.

Only a few counts were recorded for this clone. V is TRBV28 and J is TRBJ2-7, with 9 positions matching TRBD1. V lost 5 bases to trimming and J lost 1 base; unmatched junction nucleotides: 12. There are 17 residues in the CDR3. CDR1 is MDHEN and CDR2 is SYDVKM in the germline V gene. CDR3: CASSLPGDDRGSYEQYF. The CDR3 DNA reads as TGTGCCAGCAGTCTCCCAGGGGACGACAGGGGGTCCTACGAGCAGTACTTC. Based on the CDR3 plus reference TRBV28 and TRBJ2-7, the full variable domain is DVKVTQSSRYLVKRTGEKVFLECVQDMDHENMFWYRQDPGLGLRLIYFSYDVKMKEKGDIPEGYSVSREKKERFSLILESASTNQTSMYLCASSLPGDDRGSYEQYFGPGTRLTVT.

This clone was seen a few times. This chain uses TRBV25-1 with TRBJ1-2; D call uncertain. V dropped 1 base and J dropped 6 bases, with 3 bases sitting between them. Germline-derived CDR1 and CDR2 are MGHDK and SYGVNS. This CDR3 region has 11 residues. The CDR3 region is CASSEFDGYTF. The CDR3 DNA reads TGTGCCAGCAGTGAATTCGATGGCTACACCTTC.

The chain couples TRBV6-5 to TRBJ2-1, with 11 positions matching TRBD2. Germline V gene data show CDR1 as MNHEY and CDR2 as SVGAGI. The CDR3 is 16 amino acids. The V and J ends lost 3 bases and 6 bases, in that order; junction bases with no gene match: 7. This CDR3 is CASSYILGLAANEQFF. As DNA, the CDR3 is TGTGCCAGCAGTTATATCCTGGGACTAGCGGCCAATGAGCAGTTCTTC.

The rearrangement joins TRBV4-2 to TRBJ2-5, with D perhaps matching TRBD2 (5 bases). V gave up 6 bases and J gave up 3 bases, with 20 bases separating them. The CDR3 extends over 16 amino acids. Germline CDR1 is LGHNA and CDR2 is YNFKEQ. Written as DNA, the CDR3 is TGTGCCAGCAGACAATTCGGGTCGGCGGGTGAAGAGACCCAGTACTTC. Its protein is CASRQFGSAGEETQYF.

V is TRBV7-2 and J is TRBJ2-1, with TRBD1 matching over 7 bases. This CDR3 comprises 16 residues. With 5 bases clipped from V and 0 bases from J, the junction kept 7 bases outside the gene matches. The V gene's germline CDR1 is SGHTA and CDR2 FQGNSA. The CDR3, as DNA: TGTGCCAGCAGCCCGATCAGGGGGAACTCCTACAATGAGCAGTTCTTC. Translation: CASSPIRGNSYNEQFF. Together with reference TRBV7-2 and TRBJ2-1, the CDR3 gives the full variable domain: GAGVSQSPSNKVTEKGKDVELRCDPISGHTALYWYRQSLGQGLEFLIYFQGNSAPDKSGLPSDRFSAERTGGSVSTLTIQRTQQEDSAVYLCASSPIRGNSYNEQFFGPGTRLTVL.

J is TRBJ2-7 and V is TRBV4-2, with 12 bases that match TRBD2. CDR3 length: 17 residues. CDR1 LGHNA and CDR2 YNFKEQ come from the germline V gene. The V and J ends lost 1 base and 7 bases, in that order; junction bases with no gene match: 11. CDR3: CASSQVGSSGRAKEQYF. CDR3 nucleotide sequence: TGTGCCAGCAGCCAAGTCGGGTCTAGCGGGAGGGCCAAAGAGCAGTACTTC.

V usage is TRBV28 and J usage is TRBJ2-7; TRBD1 agrees at 7 bases. CDR3 size: 15 residues. Trimming removed 3 bases from V and 0 bases from J; junction bases left unmatched: 5. The germline CDR1 and CDR2 sequences are MDHEN and SYDVKM. CDR3 protein: CASSLVSGGSYEQYF. The CDR3 region has the DNA TGTGCCAGCAGTTTGGTCTCAGGGGGCTCCTACGAGCAGTACTTC. Based on the CDR3 plus reference TRBV28 and TRBJ2-7, the full variable domain is DVKVTQSSRYLVKRTGEKVFLECVQDMDHENMFWYRQDPGLGLRLIYFSYDVKMKEKGDIPEGYSVSREKKERFSLILESASTNQTSMYLCASSLVSGGSYEQYFGPGTRLTVT.

This chain connects TRBV30 to TRBJ1-5; D remains ambiguous. The CDR3 totals 13 residues. V was cut by 2 bases and J by 4 bases, with 9 bases left in between. Per germline, CDR1 GTSNPN and CDR2 SVGIG (reference sequence). The CDR3 sequence is CAWSISQNQPQHF. CDR3 bases: TGTGCCTGGAGTATCTCACAGAATCAGCCCCAGCATTTT.

This clone was seen a handful of times. The chain carries TRBV11-3 and TRBJ2-2; TRBD2 matches 8 bases. CDR1 and CDR2 (germline): SGHNT, YENEEA. This CDR3 is built from 16 residues. V lost 2 bases to trimming and J lost 2 bases; unmatched junction nucleotides: 4. The CDR3: CASSLRRTSNTGELFF. CDR3 nucleotides: TGTGCCAGCAGCTTACGTAGGACTAGCAACACCGGGGAGCTGTTTTTT.

This clone occurred a few times. The chain uses TRBV29-1 and TRBJ2-5, with D tentatively TRBD1 (6 bases). This CDR3 spans 12 amino acids. Deletions cut 3 bases from V and 5 bases from J, with 10 bases between. Germline-derived CDR1 and CDR2 are SQVTM and ANQGSEA. CDR3 DNA: TGCAGCGTTGATGACAGGTTGGAGACCCAGTACTTC. It is translated as CSVDDRLETQYF.

This clone was seen only a few times. The chain recombines TRBV7-2 with TRBJ2-1; 9 bases agree with TRBD1. CDR1 and CDR2 from the germline V gene are SGHTA and FQGNSA. The V gene end was trimmed by 5 bases and the J gene end by 1 base; junction bases not matched to a gene: 3. The CDR3 extends over 15 amino acids. The chain's CDR3 is CASSRGQGSYNEQFF. CDR3 DNA sequence: TGTGCCAGCAGCCGAGGACAGGGGTCCTACAATGAGCAGTTCTTC. Based on the CDR3 plus reference TRBV7-2 and TRBJ2-1, the full variable domain is GAGVSQSPSNKVTEKGKDVELRCDPISGHTALYWYRQSLGQGLEFLIYFQGNSAPDKSGLPSDRFSAERTGGSVSTLTIQRTQQEDSAVYLCASSRGQGSYNEQFFGPGTRLTVL.

J is TRBJ2-5 and V is TRBV30; D uncertain. The ends were cut back, 0 bases at V and 4 bases at J, with 6 bases in the middle. CDR3 size: 12 residues. Germline V gene data show CDR1 as GTSNPN and CDR2 as SVGIG (reference sequence). The CDR3 is CAWSVSSETQYF. DNA of the CDR3: TGTGCCTGGAGTGTCAGTTCAGAGACCCAGTACTTC.

The rearrangement uses TRBV28 and TRBJ2-3, with a weak D call TRBD1 (6 bases). Per the germline V gene, CDR1 is MDHEN and CDR2 is SYDVKM. This CDR3 has 14 amino acids. Trimming left V 4 bases short and J 3 bases short, with 11 bases between. In nucleotides, the CDR3 is TGTGCCAGCAGTTGGCCGGACAGAACAGATACGCAGTATTTT. It is translated as CASSWPDRTDTQYF.

This clone was seen a handful of times. This sequence joins TRBV7-2 and TRBJ1-2; the D is unclear. The CDR3 consists of 16 residues. V was cut by 1 base and J by 1 base, with 13 bases left in between. CDR1 is SGHTA, CDR2 FQGNSA, per germline. CDR3 coding DNA: TGTGCCAGCAGCTTAGGAACGGTCGGTAATAACTATGGCTACACCTTC. It yields the protein CASSLGTVGNNYGYTF.

The chain is built from TRBV28 and TRBJ2-7; 10 nucleotides line up with TRBD2. Per the germline V gene, CDR1 is MDHEN and CDR2 is SYDVKM. With 8 bases clipped from V and 2 bases from J, the junction kept 9 bases outside the gene matches. CDR3 length equals 15 residues. CDR3 residues: CASDRSSGSAYEQYF. In DNA, the CDR3 is TGTGCCAGCGATCGTTCTAGCGGGAGTGCCTACGAGCAGTACTTC.

The chain uses TRBV9 and TRBJ2-7; TRBD2 is a possible D gene (6 bases). V lost 0 bases and J lost 3, with 13 bases in between. The CDR3 covers 15 residues. Germline assignment: CDR1 SGDLS and CDR2 YYNGEE. CDR3 coding DNA: TGTGCCAGCAGCGTAGATCCGGGAGAGAGCTACGAGCAGTACTTC. Translation: CASSVDPGESYEQYF.

This clone occurred a few times. The identical CDR3 is also encoded by other nucleotide sequences in the sample. The chain carries TRBV28 and TRBJ2-6; D is perhaps TRBD2 (6 bases). Trimming shortened V by 2 bases and J by 2 bases, and 7 bases separated the two germline ends. The V gene's germline CDR1 is MDHEN and CDR2 SYDVKM. The CDR3 is 15 amino acids. The CDR3 reads CASSLGGAGANVLTF. The CDR3, as DNA: TGTGCCAGCAGTTTAGGAGGGGCTGGGGCCAACGTCCTGACTTTC.

V and J are TRBV29-1 and TRBJ2-5; 14 bases line up with TRBD2. Germline V gene lookup returns CDR1 SQVTM and CDR2 ANQGSEA. The CDR3 covers 14 residues. V shed 6 bases and J 4 bases; nucleotides not matched to a gene: 4. CDR3 loop: CSVSGTSGRETQYF. For the CDR3, the DNA is TGCAGCGTCTCCGGGACTAGCGGGAGAGAGACCCAGTACTTC. Full variable domain (rest looked up from reference TRBV29-1 and TRBJ2-5): SAVISQKPSRDICQRGTSLTIQCQVDSQVTMMFWYRQQPGQSLTLIATANQGSEATYESGFVIDKFPISRPNLTFSTLTVSNMSPEDSSIYLCSVSGTSGRETQYFGPGTRLLVL.

The CDR3 loop is CASSFTGEAFF. CDR3 nucleotides: TGCGCCAGCAGCTTTACAGGGGAGGCTTTCTTT. The chain links TRBV5-1 to TRBJ1-1; 7 bases match TRBD1. V gave up 2 bases and J gave up 11 bases; unmatched junction bases: 3. The CDR3 runs to 11 residues. Germline-derived CDR1 and CDR2 are SGHRS and YFSETQ.

This clone was recorded a few times. This chain joins TRBV11-2 and TRBJ2-1; TRBD2 aligns across 10 bases. The CDR3 length is 16 residues. Looked up from germline, CDR1 is SGHAT and CDR2 is FQNNGV. V trimming: 4 bases; J trimming: 3 bases; junction bases outside the gene matches: 6. The CDR3, as DNA: TGTGCCAGCAGCTCAATAGCGGGAGGCCGCTACAATGAGCAGTTCTTC. As protein: CASSSIAGGRYNEQFF. The full variable domain, rest sourced from reference TRBV11-2 and TRBJ2-1, is EAGVAQSPRYKIIEKRQSVAFWCNPISGHATLYWYQQILGQGPKLLIQFQNNGVVDDSQLPKDRFSAERLKGVDSTLKIQPAKLEDSAVYLCASSSIAGGRYNEQFFGPGTRLTVL.